This entry concerns a single T cell receptor beta chain. The sample is drawn from a study of CD8+CD57+ T cells in acquired aplastic anemia. In the study overall: Around 3.2 ug was the average amount of DNA from sorted CD4+ and CD8+ cells. There were about 10.8 million reads, on average, for CD4+ cells from healthy donors.

Germline CDR1 DFQATT, CDR2 SNEGSKA (reference sequence). Trimming took off 0 bases at V and 6 bases at J, with 24 bases between the two ends. CDR3 length equals 17 residues. Genomic DNA served as template for TCR beta VDJ and CDR3 profiling. Using its own MiXCR run on the reads, TCRdb lists one record per CDR3 protein. The table lists over 150,000 distinct CDR3 sequences, roughly half of them singletons. The rearrangement joins TRBV20-1 to TRBJ2-7; a possible D gene is TRBD1 (6 bases). The receptor was isolated from a human donor in good health, serving as a control. Sequencing was done on a sample of sorted CD4+, CD8+, or CD8+CD57+ T cells (not recorded which) from PBMCs. DNA for the CDR3: TGCAGTGCTAGAGATAGGGGCCACTCCGGGACACTCTCCGAGCAGTACTTC. Translated: CSARDRGHSGTLSEQYF.